This T cell receptor beta chain was retrieved from a study of blood T cell repertoires in COVID-19 (dated by TCRdb to about 2020). With regard to the full study: Samples from collaborators originated in the United States, Italy and Spain and spanned both the acute and convalescent phases of COVID-19. The repertoires were released in a freely available public database meant as a resource for research on the immune response to SARS-CoV-2. The prospective study material was composed of cDNA or gDNA derived from T cells, B-cell-depleted T cells, or PBMCs. Where available, HLA class I and class II types were taken from metadata supplied by the sample provider and were not determined by assay-based typing. The dataset comprised deeply sampled blood TCRbeta repertoires from subjects exposed to, actively infected with, or recovered from COVID-19. Sample metadata almost always included a de-identified subject ID, COVID-19 status, age in years and sex. The samples were drawn from two sources: the first 160 participants of the ongoing ImmuneRACE study, and approximately 1,300 subjects contributed by 6 global collaborators. What the study reported, not specific to this receptor: How much clinical and demographic metadata was included differed by source and by participant, and the metadata was provided uncurated.

Comment on this clone: Its antigen specificity is not known. Nothing much larger sits one base from this clone, and base qualities are not available.

V is trimmed back by 6 bases and J by 3 bases, and the junction contains 11 bases that no gene match accounts for. CDR1 and CDR2, per the germline V gene, are SNHLY and FYNNEI. The CDR3 runs 17 residues from the cysteine to the phenylalanine. The CDR3 DNA has 51 bases and is translated from base 1. TCRbeta CDR3 regions were amplified from genomic DNA using the immunoSEQ Assay, a bias-controlled multiplex PCR. The paper's data handling went like this. Nucleated cell counts per sample were estimated from amplification of reference gene primers within the assay. To quantify the absolute abundance of each unique TCRbeta CDR3 rearrangement, sequence reads were collapsed and filtered. For each sample, productive Simpson clonality was calculated as the square root of Simpson's diversity index over productive rearrangements. TCRdb carries this immuneACCESS record with in-frame sequences only. Its versions omit some clonotypes, under half of them owing to an unresolved V gene in the studies checked, with the rest unexplained. V, J and clone size reflect that table, while D and trimming were determined from the DNA. The sample has 13,000 to 15,000 clones on record, 87% of them singletons. The ten top clones hold 4.5% to 6% of the sample.

The collaborating institutions used their own protocols to collect whole blood in K2EDTA tubes. For TCRbeta analysis, collaborator samples were shipped as frozen whole blood, as isolated PBMCs, or as DNA extracted from either sample type. The rearrangement combines TRBV2 with TRBJ2-5, with 12 middle bases fitting TRBD2. The sequenced sample was peripheral blood. The receptor was derived from a human donor in a cohort sampled during active COVID-19. The bases read TGTGCCAGCAGGCCGGGACTAGCGGGTGGAAAGGAAGAGACCCAGTACTTC. This sequence encodes CASRPGLAGGKEETQYF.